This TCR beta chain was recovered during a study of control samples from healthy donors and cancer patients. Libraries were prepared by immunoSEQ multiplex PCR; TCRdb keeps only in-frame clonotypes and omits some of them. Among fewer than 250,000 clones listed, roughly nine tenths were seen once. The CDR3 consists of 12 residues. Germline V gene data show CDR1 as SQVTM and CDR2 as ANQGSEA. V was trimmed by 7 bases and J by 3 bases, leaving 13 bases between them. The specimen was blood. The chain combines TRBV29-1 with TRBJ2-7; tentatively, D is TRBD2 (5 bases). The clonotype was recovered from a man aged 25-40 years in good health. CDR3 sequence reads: CSDAGIIYEQYF. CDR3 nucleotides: TGCAGCGATGCCGGGATAATCTACGAGCAGTACTTC.